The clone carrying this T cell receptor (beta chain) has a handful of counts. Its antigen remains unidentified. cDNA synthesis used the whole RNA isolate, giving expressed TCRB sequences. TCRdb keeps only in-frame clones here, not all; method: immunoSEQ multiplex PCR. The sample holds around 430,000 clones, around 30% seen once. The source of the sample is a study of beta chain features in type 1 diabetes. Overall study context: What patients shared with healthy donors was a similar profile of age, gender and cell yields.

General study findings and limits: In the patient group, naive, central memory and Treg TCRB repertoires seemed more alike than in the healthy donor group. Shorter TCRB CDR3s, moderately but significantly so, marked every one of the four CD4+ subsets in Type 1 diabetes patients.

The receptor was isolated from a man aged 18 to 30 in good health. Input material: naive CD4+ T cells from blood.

CDR3 loop: CASSRSGRATDTQYF. The CDR3 nucleotides are TGTGCCAGCAGCCGTAGCGGGAGGGCCACAGATACGCAGTATTTT. The chain combines TRBV7-8 with TRBJ2-3; TRBD2 agrees at 11 bases. V was clipped by 5 bases and J by 2 bases; unmatched bases: 3. CDR1 SGHVS and CDR2 FQNEAQ come from the germline V gene. The CDR3 totals 15 residues.